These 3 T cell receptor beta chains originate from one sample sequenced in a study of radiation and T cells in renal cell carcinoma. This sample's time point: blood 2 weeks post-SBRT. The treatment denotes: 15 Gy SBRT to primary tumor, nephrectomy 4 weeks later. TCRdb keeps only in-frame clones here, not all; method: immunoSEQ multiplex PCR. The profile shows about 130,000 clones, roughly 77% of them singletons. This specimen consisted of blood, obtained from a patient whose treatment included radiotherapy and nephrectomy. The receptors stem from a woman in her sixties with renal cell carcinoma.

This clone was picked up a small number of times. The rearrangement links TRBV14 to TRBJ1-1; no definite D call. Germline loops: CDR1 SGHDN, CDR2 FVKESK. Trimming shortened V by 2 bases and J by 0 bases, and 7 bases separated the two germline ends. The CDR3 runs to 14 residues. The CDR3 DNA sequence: TGTGCCAGCAGCCAATATCGTTTGAACACTGAAGCTTTCTTT. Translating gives CASSQYRLNTEAFF.

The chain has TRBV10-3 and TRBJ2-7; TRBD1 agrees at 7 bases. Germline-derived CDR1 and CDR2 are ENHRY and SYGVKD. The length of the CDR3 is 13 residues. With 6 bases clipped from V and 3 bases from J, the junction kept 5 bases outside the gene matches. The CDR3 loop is CAISPGTDYEQYF. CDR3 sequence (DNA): TGTGCCATCAGCCCCGGGACAGACTACGAGCAGTACTTC.

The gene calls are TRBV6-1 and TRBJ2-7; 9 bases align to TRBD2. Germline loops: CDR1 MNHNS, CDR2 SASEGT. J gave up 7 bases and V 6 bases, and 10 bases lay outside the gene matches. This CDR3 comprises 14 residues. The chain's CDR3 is CASRPSGDLSEQYF. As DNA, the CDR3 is TGTGCCAGCAGGCCTAGCGGGGACCTCTCAGAGCAGTACTTC.